One and the same sample provided the 28 T cell receptor beta chains below, sequenced in a study of blood T cells in healthy people across ages. The use of a sample-barcoded 5' primer and a J-beta primer mix characterized a second PCR of about 6 to 11 cycles. TCRdb passed the 5' RACE reads through MiXCR, listing each CDR3 protein once. The sample comprises some 700,000 distinct CDR3 sequences, 20% to 25% of which are singletons, and 20% to 25% rests with the top ten. The source material was blood. These receptors all come from a man between 65 and 85 years old in good health.

In DNA, the CDR3 is TGTGCCAGCAGTTTATTAGACACCAGGGTCGGCTCAGCCTTGGACCAAGAGACCCAGTACTTC. It translates to CASSLLDTRVGSALDQETQYF. The rearrangement uses TRBV12-3 or TRBV12-4 and TRBJ2-5; D possibly corresponds to TRBD1 (5 bases). V lost 2 bases to trimming and J lost 0 bases, with 28 bases between them. The CDR3 consists of 21 residues.

There are a few counts of this clonotype. The J gene is TRBJ2-1, the V gene TRBV20-1; the D is unclear. CDR3 length equals 15 residues. Germline CDR1 reads DFQATT; CDR2 reads SNEGSKA (reference sequence). V was cut by 3 bases and J by 3 bases, with 15 bases left in between. In DNA, the CDR3 is TGCAGTGCTAGCCGGTCTAACTTTCTCTACAATGAGCAGTTCTTC. Amino acids: CSASRSNFLYNEQFF.

The table lists this clonotype with a few counts. The chain employs TRBV7-3 and TRBJ1-1; D possibly corresponds to TRBD1 (6 bases). V was pared by 8 bases and J by 2 bases, with 15 bases between. CDR1 and CDR2 from the germline V gene are SGHTA and FQGTGA. The CDR3 has 14 amino acids. The CDR3 bases are TGTGCCAGCTACCCTGGGGGGCCAAACACTGAAGCTTTCTTT. Translated: CASYPGGPNTEAFF.

CDR3 DNA: TGTGCCAGCTCAAGAAGACAGGAGGGCACCGGGGAGCTGTTTTTT. Translated, it gives CASSRRQEGTGELFF. The chain couples TRBV18 to TRBJ2-2; D tentatively reads TRBD1 or TRBD2 (6 bases each). Germline values: CDR1 KGHSH, CDR2 LQKENI. The CDR3 is made up of 15 amino acids. V lost 5 bases, J lost 4 bases, and 14 bases lay in between.

The sample holds a few counts of this clonotype. The chain joins TRBV5-4 to TRBJ2-3; 11 bases agree with TRBD2. CDR1 is SGHNT, CDR2 YYREEE, per germline (reference sequence). This CDR3 is built from 17 residues. V dropped 7 bases and J dropped 2; count of bases not matched to a gene: 12. The DNA of the CDR3 is TGTGCCAGCGCCCCCGCTAGCGGGGGGCAAGTCACAGATACGCAGTATTTT. This gives the protein CASAPASGGQVTDTQYF.

The chain is built from TRBV7-2 and TRBJ1-1, with D possibly TRBD1 on 5 matching bases. The germline gives CDR1 SGHTA, CDR2 FQGNSA. The V end was cut by 2 bases, the J end by 0 bases, with 13 bases between. This CDR3 is 16 amino acids long. The CDR3: CASSLQGAGLNTEAFF. CDR3 in DNA: TGTGCCAGCAGCTTACAGGGCGCTGGTTTGAACACTGAAGCTTTCTTT.

The J gene is TRBJ1-2, the V gene TRBV12-3 or TRBV12-4; D is perhaps TRBD1 (5 bases). V was shortened by 2 bases and J by 4 bases, with 11 bases between the two germline ends. This CDR3 is 14 amino acids long. CDR3 residues: CASSLSGGAYGYTF. The CDR3 DNA is TGTGCCAGCAGTTTATCGGGGGGTGCCTATGGCTACACCTTC.

V is TRBV19 and J is TRBJ1-1; 11 bases match TRBD1. V lost 7 bases, J lost 4 bases, and 5 bases stayed unmatched. From germline, CDR1 is LNHDA and CDR2 SQIVND (reference sequence). There are 14 residues in the CDR3. The CDR3 is CASTRGTGGTEAFF. The CDR3, as DNA: TGTGCCAGTACCAGAGGGACAGGGGGCACTGAAGCTTTCTTT.

There are a few counts of this clonotype. V and J are TRBV7-2 and TRBJ2-1; 13 nucleotides match TRBD2. The germline CDR1 and CDR2 sequences are SGHTA and FQGNSA. The junction had 10 bases not matched to a gene; V was cut back by 5 bases and J by 0 bases. CDR3 length equals 19 residues. The CDR3 nucleotides read TGTGCCAGCAGCCCCATGGGGACTAGCGGGATTTTCTCCTACAATGAGCAGTTCTTC. Translating it yields CASSPMGTSGIFSYNEQFF.

This rearrangement joins TRBV6-1 to TRBJ1-1; D is ambiguous. CDR3 size: 14 residues. Looked up from germline, CDR1 is MNHNS and CDR2 is SASEGT. The V and J ends lost 8 bases and 2 bases respectively, with 15 bases between them. The CDR3 DNA follows: TGTGCCAGCGCGGCGGCGACTGGAAACACTGAAGCTTTCTTT. It encodes CASAAATGNTEAFF.

In its sample, this clonotype was seen a few times. The chain has TRBV12-3 or TRBV12-4 and TRBJ2-6; D possibly corresponds to TRBD2 (6 bases). The CDR3 runs 15 residues. Between the trimmed V and J ends, which lost 6 bases and 3 bases, there was a span of 12 bases. The CDR3 here is CASSPTSLGANVLTF. The DNA for the CDR3 is TGTGCCAGCAGCCCTACTAGCCTTGGGGCCAACGTCCTGACTTTC.

This clonotype was detected only a few times. The CDR3 here is CASSLALDRVYEQYF. CDR3 nucleotides: TGTGCCAGCAGCTTAGCCCTGGACAGGGTATACGAGCAGTACTTC. The chain has TRBV11-2 and TRBJ2-7; 8 bases are shared with TRBD1. CDR1 and CDR2 from the germline V gene are SGHAT and FQNNGV. J was trimmed by 4 bases and V by 1 base; bases with no gene match: 6. The CDR3 has 15 residues. The full variable domain, completed using reference TRBV11-2 and TRBJ2-7, is EAGVAQSPRYKIIEKRQSVAFWCNPISGHATLYWYQQILGQGPKLLIQFQNNGVVDDSQLPKDRFSAERLKGVDSTLKIQPAKLEDSAVYLCASSLALDRVYEQYFGPGTRLTVT.

This clonotype showed up just a few times. CDR3 sequence: CASSTGTIYGYTF. The CDR3 bases are TGTGCCAGCAGCACCGGGACCATCTATGGCTACACCTTC. V usage is TRBV12-3 or TRBV12-4 and J usage is TRBJ1-2; the D gene is possibly TRBD1 (5 bases). With 6 bases removed from V and 4 bases from J, the gap between germline ends came to 12 bases. This CDR3 spans 13 amino acids.

This chain joins TRBV7-9 and TRBJ2-5; 7 bases are a match to TRBD2. CDR1 is SEHNR and CDR2 is FQNEAQ in the germline V gene (reference sequence). This CDR3 has 16 amino acids. Trimming at V came to 5 bases and at J to 0 bases, leaving 9 bases not matched to a gene. In nucleotides, the CDR3 is TGTGCCAGCAGCCAAAACACCCTAGCGGACCAAGAGACCCAGTACTTC. It yields the protein CASSQNTLADQETQYF. The full variable domain, rest sourced from reference TRBV7-9 and TRBJ2-5, is DTGVSQNPRHKITKRGQNVTFRCDPISEHNRLYWYRQTLGQGPEFLTYFQNEAQLEKSRLLSDRFSAERPKGSFSTLEIQRTEQGDSAMYLCASSQNTLADQETQYFGPGTRLLVL.

This clonotype has ten or more counts. This chain connects TRBV20-1 to TRBJ2-1; the D is unclear. V was shortened by 2 bases and J by 3 bases, with 2 bases between the two germline ends. This CDR3 is 11 amino acids long. Germline CDR1 and CDR2: DFQATT and SNEGSKA (reference sequence). The CDR3 loop reads CSARNYNEQFF. CDR3 bases: TGCAGTGCTAGAAACTACAATGAGCAGTTCTTC.

This chain uses TRBV6-2 or TRBV6-3 with TRBJ1-1, with D possibly TRBD1 on 6 matching bases. Germline CDR1 MNHEY, CDR2 SVGEGT. Trimming shortened V by 0 bases and J by 1 base, and 9 bases separated the two germline ends. CDR3 length: 15 amino acids. DNA for the CDR3: TGTGCCAGCAGTTACTCTGGCAGGGGGAACACTGAAGCTTTCTTT. Its translation is CASSYSGRGNTEAFF.

This chain links TRBV6-1 with TRBJ2-1; D tentatively fits TRBD1 or TRBD2 (5 bases each). The V gene's germline CDR1 is MNHNS and CDR2 SASEGT. The CDR3 length is 14 residues. Trimming stripped 6 bases from V and 5 bases from J, with 14 bases between. The DNA for the CDR3 is TGTGCCAGCAGCTCACTCAGGGACCACAATGAGCAGTTCTTC. Translated: CASSSLRDHNEQFF.

J is TRBJ1-2 and V is TRBV20-1, with a weak D call TRBD1 (6 bases). Germline CDR1 reads DFQATT; CDR2 reads SNEGSKA (reference sequence). This CDR3 has 15 amino acids. Trimming cost V 3 bases and J 3 bases, with 17 bases left between them. The CDR3 here is CSARGWGAHDYGYTF. CDR3 coding DNA: TGCAGTGCTAGGGGCTGGGGGGCGCATGACTATGGCTACACCTTC.

On this clonotype: A much larger clone differs by one base, so this may be a read error. The genes are TRBV18 and TRBJ2-5, with D uncertain. CDR3 length: 13 amino acids. Trimming pared 4 bases from V and 5 bases from J, leaving 11 bases between. CDR1 KGHSH and CDR2 LQKENI come from the germline V gene. The DNA of the CDR3 is TGTGCCAGCTCACAACGTATCGGTGAGACCCAGTACTTC. It is translated as CASSQRIGETQYF.

The V and J genes are TRBV29-1 and TRBJ1-4; 7 bases agree with TRBD1. Germline CDR1 SQVTM, CDR2 ANQGSEA. The CDR3 is 14 residues long. The V gene end was trimmed by 6 bases and the J gene end by 7 bases; junction bases not matched to a gene: 11. DNA for the CDR3: TGCAGCGTAGACGACAGGGTTGGTGGTGAAAAACTGTTTTTT. Translation: CSVDDRVGGEKLFF. Drawing the rest from reference TRBV29-1 and TRBJ1-4, the complete variable domain is SAVISQKPSRDICQRGTSLTIQCQVDSQVTMMFWYRQQPGQSLTLIATANQGSEATYESGFVIDKFPISRPNLTFSTLTVSNMSPEDSSIYLCSVDDRVGGEKLFFGSGTQLSVL.

This rearrangement joins TRBV20-1 to TRBJ2-5, with a weak D call TRBD2 (5 bases). Gene TRBJ2-7 matches the end of the DNA better, so the J call may be wrong. Germline loops: CDR1 DFQATT, CDR2 SNEGSKA (reference sequence). This CDR3 is built from 15 residues. The CDR3 spells CSARPLAGGTYEQYF. The CDR3 DNA follows: TGCAGTGCTAGACCGTTAGCCGGAGGAACCTACGAGCAGTACTTC.

The CDR3 loop reads CASSWTGADGYTF. In nucleotides, the CDR3 is TGCGCCAGCAGCTGGACAGGGGCCGATGGCTACACCTTC. The chain joins TRBV5-1 to TRBJ1-2; TRBD1 matches 9 bases. This CDR3 contains 13 residues. The germline CDR1 and CDR2 sequences are SGHRS and YFSETQ. V was pared by 3 bases and J by 6 bases, with 3 bases of the junction left unmatched. Full variable domain (outside the CDR3, taken from reference TRBV5-1 and TRBJ1-2): KAGVTQTPRYLIKTRGQQVTLSCSPISGHRSVSWYQQTPGQGLQFLFEYFSETQRNKGNFPGRFSGRQFSNSRSEMNVSTLELGDSALYLCASSWTGADGYTFGSGTRLTVV.

This clonotype was observed a few times. This rearrangement joins TRBV3-1 to TRBJ2-6; the D is unclear. CDR3 size: 17 residues. Germline lookup yields CDR1 LGHDT and CDR2 YNNKEL (reference sequence). The ends were cut back, 4 bases at V and 4 bases at J, with 17 bases in the middle. The CDR3: CASSRIKDLSGANVLTF. CDR3 bases: TGTGCCAGCAGCCGTATCAAGGACCTTTCGGGGGCCAACGTCCTGACTTTC. The entire variable domain, with the rest obtained from reference TRBV3-1 and TRBJ2-6, is as follows: DTAVSQTPKYLVTQMGNDKSIKCEQNLGHDTMYWYKQDSKKFLKIMFSYNNKELIINETVPNRFSPKSPDKAHLNLHINSLELGDSAVYFCASSRIKDLSGANVLTFGAGSRLTVL.

This clonotype was observed a few times. V usage is TRBV19 and J usage is TRBJ2-1, with no clear D. This CDR3 spans 16 amino acids. Trimming cost V 1 base and J 0 bases, with 10 bases left between them. Germline loops: CDR1 LNHDA, CDR2 SQIVND (reference sequence). For the CDR3, the DNA is TGTGCCAGTAGTATAGGCCCGGGTACCTCCTACAATGAGCAGTTCTTC. It yields the protein CASSIGPGTSYNEQFF.

A few counts support this clonotype. The chain couples TRBV15 to TRBJ2-3, with 9 nucleotides matching TRBD2. The germline CDR1 and CDR2 sequences are LNHNV and YYDKDF (reference sequence). This CDR3 has 17 amino acids. V gave up 0 bases and J gave up 2 bases; unmatched junction bases: 6. CDR3 in DNA: TGTGCCACCAGCAGAGATACGCTAGCGGGACTCACAGATACGCAGTATTTT. Encoded protein: CATSRDTLAGLTDTQYF. Filled out from reference TRBV15 and TRBJ2-3, the complete variable domain reads DAMVIQNPRYQVTQFGKPVTLSCSQTLNHNVMYWYQQKSSQAPKLLFHYYDKDFNNEADTPDNFQSRRPNTSFCFLDIRSPGLGDTAMYLCATSRDTLAGLTDTQYFGPGTRLTVL.

This chain joins TRBV7-2 and TRBJ2-1; the match to TRBD2 covers 7 bases. Trimming at V came to 6 bases and at J to 10 bases, leaving 12 bases not matched to a gene. Looked up from germline, CDR1 is SGHTA and CDR2 is FQGNSA. This CDR3 is 14 amino acids long. The CDR3 nucleotides read TGTGCCAGCAGTTGGGGGGGGGAAATAGGCGAGCAGTTCTTC. Protein sequence: CASSWGGEIGEQFF. Filled out from reference TRBV7-2 and TRBJ2-1, the complete variable domain reads GAGVSQSPSNKVTEKGKDVELRCDPISGHTALYWYRQSLGQGLEFLIYFQGNSAPDKSGLPSDRFSAERTGGSVSTLTIQRTQQEDSAVYLCASSWGGEIGEQFFGPGTRLTVL.

This chain joins TRBV5-1 and TRBJ2-2; tentative D call: TRBD2 (6 bases). Germline V gene data show CDR1 as SGHRS and CDR2 as YFSETQ. Trimming pared 1 base from V and 4 bases from J, leaving 14 bases between. The CDR3 runs to 16 residues. CDR3 nucleotides: TGCGCCAGCAGCTTGTCCGGGGTCGGGGGCACCGGGGAGCTGTTTTTT. Encoded protein: CASSLSGVGGTGELFF.

The chain's CDR3 is CSVVGQALWGEPYTF. CDR3 in DNA: TGCAGCGTTGTAGGACAGGCCCTCTGGGGGGAACCCTACACCTTC. The V and J genes are TRBV29-1 and TRBJ1-2; 7 bases align to TRBD1. The CDR3 has 15 residues. Losses at the gene ends were 4 bases for V and 10 bases for J; bases not matched to a gene: 18. Germline lookup yields CDR1 SQVTM and CDR2 ANQGSEA.